This paragraph covers one T cell receptor beta chain sequence. What this receptor recognizes is not known. Base-call qualities are not available, and no considerably larger clone is one nucleotide away. The meaning of the sample's time point label: about 28 days (+/-7) after the second vaccine dose. AZD1222 recipients whose second dose came at about 4 weeks and those whose second dose came at about 12 weeks were combined into one group, since spike-specific TCR depth and breadth did not differ between the two schedules. Vaccinee samples came from UK trials COV001 and COV002, including a single-blind randomized controlled phase 2/3 trial of AZD1222 (ChAdOx1 nCoV-19) in healthy adults. For TCRbeta chain sequencing, PBMC samples from trial participants were taken at day 0 and at day 28 after the second dose. CDR1 MGHRA and CDR2 YSYEKL are derived from the germline V gene. From its cysteine to its phenylalanine, the CDR3 spans 15 amino acids. Solely the CDR3 DNA is kept, with 45 bases framed from the first base. Between the V and J ends, shortened by 0 bases and 6 bases respectively, the junction contains 15 bases.

The sample comes from a study of T cell responses to AZD1222 COVID-19 vaccine (TCRdb year 2021). Regarding the study in general: TCR sequencing covered 230 to 250 trial participants: about 210 given two doses of AZD1222 and 26 given two doses of MenACWY control vaccine. Trial participants were enrolled by age into subgroups of 18-55, 56-69 and 70-plus years, and roughly 150, 30 and 60 TCR-sequenced participants, respectively, were included in these subgroups. Results the study describes overall, beyond this receptor: The whole spike protein was spanned by vaccine-associated CD4 TCRs, and dominant responses were seen in regions 160-218 and 743-854. Most participants were white British and females outnumbered males, and the authors suggested that clonal diversity may have been underestimated. The 56-69-year group was small, and its depth increase did not reach significance, likely because of low power. After two AZD1222 doses, spike-specific TCR breadth and depth were significantly higher than at day 0 and than in MenACWY recipients. Because no day 14 peak-response samples were available, repertoires were characterized only after the peak T cell response. Nearly half of unique spike-specific TCRs reportedly recognized epitopes outside regions mutated in the B.1.351 and B.1.1.7 variants. Conclusions about previously exposed vaccinees were limited because only 6 or 7 AZD1222 recipients were SARS-CoV-2 seropositive at baseline.

The CDR3 regions of human TCRbeta chains were analyzed by immunosequencing. The study's own analysis went as follows. TCRs in the repertoires were matched against a reference library of SARS-CoV-2-specific TCRs that had been generated with the MIRA antigen-specificity platform. Breadth was defined as the fraction of unique TCRs that were SARS-CoV-2-associated. Depth was defined as the fraction of total T cells that were SARS-CoV-2-associated. Using the MIRA data, every spike-specific TCR was mapped to the spike region that the TCR reacted to and assigned to either a CD4 or a CD8 class. Log10-transformed breadth and depth values were compared by one-way ANOVA with Sidak's multiple comparisons tests. In its TCRdb copy, this immuneACCESS table keeps in-frame sequences only and misses some clones. Where compared with another copy, unresolved V genes explain less than half of these, and the others have no known cause. V and J calls and clone size are copied from that table; D and trimming were computed from the DNA. This sample is represented by approximately 200,000 clones; about nine tenths of them were singletons. Clones ranked in the top ten supply nearly 3.5% of the sample.

The TCR originated in an adult who received the AZD1222 COVID-19 vaccine. The chain is encoded by TRBV4-1 joined to TRBJ2-7, with a tentative D gene TRBD2 over 5 matching bases. Sequenced here: peripheral blood, sampled 28 days after the second AZD1222 dose. CDR3 region: CASSQEPLSGLEQYF. The base sequence is TGCGCCAGCAGCCAAGAGCCCCTAAGCGGCCTCGAGCAGTACTTC.